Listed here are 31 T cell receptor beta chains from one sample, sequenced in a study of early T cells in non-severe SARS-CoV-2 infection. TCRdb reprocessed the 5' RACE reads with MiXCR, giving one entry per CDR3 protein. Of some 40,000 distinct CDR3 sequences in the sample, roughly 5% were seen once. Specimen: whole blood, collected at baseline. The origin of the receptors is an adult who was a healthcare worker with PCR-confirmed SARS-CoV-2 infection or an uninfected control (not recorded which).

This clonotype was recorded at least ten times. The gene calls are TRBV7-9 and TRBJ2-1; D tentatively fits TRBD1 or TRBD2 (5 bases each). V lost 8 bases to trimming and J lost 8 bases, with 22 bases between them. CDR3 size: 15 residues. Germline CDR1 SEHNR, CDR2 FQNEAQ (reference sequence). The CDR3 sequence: CASATLAGSMDEQFF. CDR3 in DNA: TGTGCCAGCGCTACTTTAGCAGGGAGTATGGATGAGCAGTTCTTC. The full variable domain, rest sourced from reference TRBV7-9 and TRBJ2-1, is DTGVSQNPRHKITKRGQNVTFRCDPISEHNRLYWYRQTLGQGPEFLTYFQNEAQLEKSRLLSDRFSAERPKGSFSTLEIQRTEQGDSAMYLCASATLAGSMDEQFFGPGTRLTVL.

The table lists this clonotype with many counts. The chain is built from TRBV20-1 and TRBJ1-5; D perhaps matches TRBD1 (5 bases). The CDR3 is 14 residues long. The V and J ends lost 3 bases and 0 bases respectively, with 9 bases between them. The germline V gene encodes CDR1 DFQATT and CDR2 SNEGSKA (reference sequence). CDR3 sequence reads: CSASGGYSNQPQHF. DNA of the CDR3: TGCAGTGCTAGTGGGGGGTATAGCAATCAGCCCCAGCATTTT.

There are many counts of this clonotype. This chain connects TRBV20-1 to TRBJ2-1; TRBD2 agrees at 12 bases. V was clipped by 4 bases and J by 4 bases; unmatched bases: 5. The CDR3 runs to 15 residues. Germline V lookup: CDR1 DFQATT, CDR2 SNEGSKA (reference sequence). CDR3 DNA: TGCAGTGCTAACGGACTAGCGGGATTGTACAATGAGCAGTTCTTC. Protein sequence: CSANGLAGLYNEQFF.

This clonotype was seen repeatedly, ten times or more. The CDR3 nucleotides read TGTGCCAGCAGCCCTCAGGGTTACGATGGCTACACCTTC. It codes for CASSPQGYDGYTF. The chain couples TRBV7-6 to TRBJ1-2; D perhaps matches TRBD1 (5 bases). Looked up from germline, CDR1 is SGHVS and CDR2 is FNYEAQ. The V and J ends lost 5 bases and 6 bases respectively, with 13 bases between them. This CDR3 is built from 13 residues. Full variable domain (outside the CDR3, taken from reference TRBV7-6 and TRBJ1-2): GAGVSQSPRYKVTKRGQDVALRCDPISGHVSLYWYRQALGQGPEFLTYFNYEAQQDKSGLPNDRFSAERPEGSISTLTIQRTEQRDSAMYRCASSPQGYDGYTFGSGTRLTVV.

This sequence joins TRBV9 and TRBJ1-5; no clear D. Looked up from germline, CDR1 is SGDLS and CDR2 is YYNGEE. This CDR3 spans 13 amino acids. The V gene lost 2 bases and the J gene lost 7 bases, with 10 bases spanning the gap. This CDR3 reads CASSVGSKQPQHF. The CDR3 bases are TGTGCCAGCAGCGTGGGCAGTAAACAGCCCCAGCATTTT.

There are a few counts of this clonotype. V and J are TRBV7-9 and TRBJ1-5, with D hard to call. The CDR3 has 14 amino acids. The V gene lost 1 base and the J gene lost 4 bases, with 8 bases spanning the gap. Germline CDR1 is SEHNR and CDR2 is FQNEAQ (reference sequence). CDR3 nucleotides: TGTGCCAGCAGCTTAGGGGCAACTAATCAGCCCCAGCATTTT. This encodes CASSLGATNQPQHF.

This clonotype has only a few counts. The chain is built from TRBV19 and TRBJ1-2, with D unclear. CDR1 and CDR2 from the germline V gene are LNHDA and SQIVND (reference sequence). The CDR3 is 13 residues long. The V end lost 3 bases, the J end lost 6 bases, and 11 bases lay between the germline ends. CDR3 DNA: TGTGCCAGTAGTATCCCGGCAGTCCATGGCTACACCTTC. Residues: CASSIPAVHGYTF.

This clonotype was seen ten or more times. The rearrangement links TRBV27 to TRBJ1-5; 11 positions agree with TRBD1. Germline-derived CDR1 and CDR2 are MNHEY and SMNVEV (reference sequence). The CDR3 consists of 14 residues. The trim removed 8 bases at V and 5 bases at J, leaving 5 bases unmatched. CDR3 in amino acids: CASAMGQGDQPQHF. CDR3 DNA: TGTGCCAGCGCCATGGGACAGGGGGATCAGCCCCAGCATTTT.

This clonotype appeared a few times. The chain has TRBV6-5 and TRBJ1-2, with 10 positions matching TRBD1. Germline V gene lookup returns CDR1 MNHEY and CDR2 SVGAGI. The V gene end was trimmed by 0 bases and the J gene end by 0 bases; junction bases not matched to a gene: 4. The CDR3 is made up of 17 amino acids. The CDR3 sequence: CASSYSGTGDSNYGYTF. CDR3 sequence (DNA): TGTGCCAGCAGTTACTCCGGGACAGGGGATTCTAACTATGGCTACACCTTC.

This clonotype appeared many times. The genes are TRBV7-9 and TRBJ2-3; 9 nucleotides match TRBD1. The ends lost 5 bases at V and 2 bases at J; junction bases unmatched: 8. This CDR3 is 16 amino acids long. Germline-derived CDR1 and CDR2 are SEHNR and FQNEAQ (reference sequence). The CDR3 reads CASSMSGTGHTDTQYF. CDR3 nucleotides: TGTGCCAGCAGCATGTCCGGGACAGGGCACACAGATACGCAGTATTTT.

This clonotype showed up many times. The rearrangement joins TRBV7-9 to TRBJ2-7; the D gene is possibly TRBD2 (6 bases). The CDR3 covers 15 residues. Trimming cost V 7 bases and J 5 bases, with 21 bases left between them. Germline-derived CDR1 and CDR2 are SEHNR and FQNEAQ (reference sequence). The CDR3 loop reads CASNPDTEGEDEQYV. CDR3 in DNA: TGTGCCAGCAACCCCGACACGGAGGGAGAAGACGAGCAGTACGTC.

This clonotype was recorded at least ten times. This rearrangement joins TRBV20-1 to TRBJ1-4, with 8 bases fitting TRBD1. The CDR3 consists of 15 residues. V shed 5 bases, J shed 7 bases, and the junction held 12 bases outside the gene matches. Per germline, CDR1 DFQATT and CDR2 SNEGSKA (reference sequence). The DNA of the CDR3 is TGCAGTGCTCACGGGGCAGGGGGCGATTTTGAAAAACTGTTTTTT. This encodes CSAHGAGGDFEKLFF.

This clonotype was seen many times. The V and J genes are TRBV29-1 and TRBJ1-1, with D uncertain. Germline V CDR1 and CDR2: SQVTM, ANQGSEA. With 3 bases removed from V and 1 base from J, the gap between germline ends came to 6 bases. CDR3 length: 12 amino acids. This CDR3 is CSVDRQNTEAFF. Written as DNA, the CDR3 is TGCAGCGTTGATAGGCAGAACACTGAAGCTTTCTTT. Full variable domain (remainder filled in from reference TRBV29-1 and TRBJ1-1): SAVISQKPSRDICQRGTSLTIQCQVDSQVTMMFWYRQQPGQSLTLIATANQGSEATYESGFVIDKFPISRPNLTFSTLTVSNMSPEDSSIYLCSVDRQNTEAFFGQGTRLTVV.

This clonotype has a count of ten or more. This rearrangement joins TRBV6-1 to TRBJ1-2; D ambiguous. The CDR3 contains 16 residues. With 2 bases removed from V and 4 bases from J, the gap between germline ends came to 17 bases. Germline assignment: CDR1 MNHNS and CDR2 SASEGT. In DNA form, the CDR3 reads TGTGCCAGCAGTGAAACCTCCGGCAGGAGGATCTATGGCTACACCTTC. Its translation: CASSETSGRRIYGYTF.

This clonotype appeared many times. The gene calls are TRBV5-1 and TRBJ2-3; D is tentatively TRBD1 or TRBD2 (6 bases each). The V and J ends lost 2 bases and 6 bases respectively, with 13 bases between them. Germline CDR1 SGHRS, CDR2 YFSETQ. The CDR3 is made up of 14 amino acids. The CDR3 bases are TGCGCCAGCAGCTTTGGGGGGCCCTGGGATACGCAGTATTTT. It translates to CASSFGGPWDTQYF.

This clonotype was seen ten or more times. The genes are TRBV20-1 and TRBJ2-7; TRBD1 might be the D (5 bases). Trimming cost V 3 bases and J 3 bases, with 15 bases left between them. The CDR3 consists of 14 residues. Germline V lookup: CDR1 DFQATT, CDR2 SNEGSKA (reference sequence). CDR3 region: CSASHQGKIYEQYF. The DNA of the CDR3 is TGCAGTGCTAGTCACCAGGGCAAAATCTACGAGCAGTACTTC.

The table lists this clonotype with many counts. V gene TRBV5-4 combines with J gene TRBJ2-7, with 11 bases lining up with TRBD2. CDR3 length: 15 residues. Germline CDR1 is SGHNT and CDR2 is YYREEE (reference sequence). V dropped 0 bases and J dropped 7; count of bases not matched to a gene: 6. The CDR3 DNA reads TGTGCCAGCAGCTTGGGGTCTCTAGCGGGAGGTGAGCAGTACTTC. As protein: CASSLGSLAGGEQYF.

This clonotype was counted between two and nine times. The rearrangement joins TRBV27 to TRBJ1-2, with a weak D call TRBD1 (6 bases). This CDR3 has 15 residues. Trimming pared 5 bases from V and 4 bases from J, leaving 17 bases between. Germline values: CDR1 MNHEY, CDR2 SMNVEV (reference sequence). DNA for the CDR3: TGTGCCAGCAGTCTAAACAGGGAGGGTGGCTATGGCTACACCTTC. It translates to CASSLNREGGYGYTF.

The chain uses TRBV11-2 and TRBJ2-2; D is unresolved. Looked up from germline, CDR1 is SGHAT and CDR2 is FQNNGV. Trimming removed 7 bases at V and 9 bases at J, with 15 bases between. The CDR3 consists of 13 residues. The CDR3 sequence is CASTSSHGRELFF. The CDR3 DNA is TGTGCCAGCACCTCCTCCCACGGCAGGGAGCTGTTTTTT.

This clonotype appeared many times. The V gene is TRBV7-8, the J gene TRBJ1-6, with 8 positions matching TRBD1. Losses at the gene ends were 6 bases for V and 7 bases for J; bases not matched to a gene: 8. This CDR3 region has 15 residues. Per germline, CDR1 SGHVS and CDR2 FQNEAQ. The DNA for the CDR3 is TGTGCCAGCAGAACGGACAGGGCGAGCAATTCACCCCTCCACTTT. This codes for CASRTDRASNSPLHF.

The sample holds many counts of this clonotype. In DNA form, the CDR3 reads TGTGCCAGCAGCGTAGACGGAGATACGCAGTATTTT. Encoded protein: CASSVDGDTQYF. The V gene is TRBV9, the J gene TRBJ2-3; D is unresolved. The CDR3 extends over 12 amino acids. Germline CDR1 reads SGDLS; CDR2 reads YYNGEE. V shed 0 bases and J shed 5 bases, with 4 bases lying between them.

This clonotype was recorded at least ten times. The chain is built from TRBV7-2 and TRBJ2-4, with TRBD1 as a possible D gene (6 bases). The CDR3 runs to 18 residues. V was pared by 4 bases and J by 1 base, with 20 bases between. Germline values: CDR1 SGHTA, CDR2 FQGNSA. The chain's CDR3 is CASSYGQMGLAAKNIQYF. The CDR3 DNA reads TGTGCCAGCAGCTACGGACAGATGGGGTTAGCGGCCAAAAACATTCAGTACTTC.

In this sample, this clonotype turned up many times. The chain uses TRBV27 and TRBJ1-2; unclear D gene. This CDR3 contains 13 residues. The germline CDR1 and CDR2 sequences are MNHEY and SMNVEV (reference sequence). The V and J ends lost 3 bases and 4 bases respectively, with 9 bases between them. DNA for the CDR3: TGTGCCAGCAGTTTCGAGCGGACCTATGGCTACACCTTC. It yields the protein CASSFERTYGYTF.

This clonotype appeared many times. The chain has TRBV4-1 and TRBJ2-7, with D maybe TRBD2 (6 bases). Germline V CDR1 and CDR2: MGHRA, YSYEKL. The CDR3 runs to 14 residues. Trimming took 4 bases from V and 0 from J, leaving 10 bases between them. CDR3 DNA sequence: TGCGCCAGCAGCCCGGGACTCTACTCCTACGAGCAGTACTTC. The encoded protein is CASSPGLYSYEQYF.

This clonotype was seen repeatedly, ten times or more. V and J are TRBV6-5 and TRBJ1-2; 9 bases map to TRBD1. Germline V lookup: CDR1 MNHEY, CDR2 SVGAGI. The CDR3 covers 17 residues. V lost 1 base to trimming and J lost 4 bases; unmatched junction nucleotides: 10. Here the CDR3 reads CASSYLPGQGRSYGYTF. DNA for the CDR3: TGTGCCAGCAGTTACTTACCTGGACAGGGGCGTAGCTATGGCTACACCTTC.

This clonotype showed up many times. The CDR3 here is CASSLGQAGTYEQYF. CDR3 in DNA: TGCGCCAGCAGCTTAGGTCAGGCCGGGACTTACGAGCAGTACTTC. This chain uses TRBV5-1 with TRBJ2-7; TRBD2 is a possible D gene (6 bases). V dropped 2 bases and J dropped 4 bases, with 16 bases sitting between them. Per the germline V gene, CDR1 is SGHRS and CDR2 is YFSETQ. The CDR3 is 15 residues long. Variable domain in full (rest from reference TRBV5-1 and TRBJ2-7): KAGVTQTPRYLIKTRGQQVTLSCSPISGHRSVSWYQQTPGQGLQFLFEYFSETQRNKGNFPGRFSGRQFSNSRSEMNVSTLELGDSALYLCASSLGQAGTYEQYFGPGTRLTVT.

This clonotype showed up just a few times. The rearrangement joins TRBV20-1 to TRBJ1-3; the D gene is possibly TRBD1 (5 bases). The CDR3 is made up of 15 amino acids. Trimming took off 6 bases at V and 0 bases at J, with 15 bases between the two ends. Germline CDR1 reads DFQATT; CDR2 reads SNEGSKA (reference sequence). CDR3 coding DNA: TGCAGTGCCCCGAGGGGTGACGCCTCTGGAAACACCATATATTTT. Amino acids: CSAPRGDASGNTIYF.

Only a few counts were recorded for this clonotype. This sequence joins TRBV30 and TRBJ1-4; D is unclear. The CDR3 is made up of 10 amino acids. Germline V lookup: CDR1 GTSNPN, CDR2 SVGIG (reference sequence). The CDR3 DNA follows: TGTGCTGCGGAGGTAGTGAAACTGTTTTTT. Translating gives CAAEVVKLFF. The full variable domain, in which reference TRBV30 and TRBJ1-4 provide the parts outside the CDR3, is SQTIHQWPATLVQPVGSPLSLECTVEGTSNPNLYWYRQAAGRGLQLLFYSVGIGQISSEVPQNLSASRPQDRQFILSSKKLLLSDSGFYLCAAEVVKLFFGSGTQLSVL.

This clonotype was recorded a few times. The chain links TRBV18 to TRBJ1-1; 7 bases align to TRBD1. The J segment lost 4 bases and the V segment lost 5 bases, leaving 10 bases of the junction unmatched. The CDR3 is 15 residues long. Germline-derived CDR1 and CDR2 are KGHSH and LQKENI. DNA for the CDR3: TGTGCCAGCTCATCAGACAGGGTACGGACCACTGAAGCTTTCTTT. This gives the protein CASSSDRVRTTEAFF.

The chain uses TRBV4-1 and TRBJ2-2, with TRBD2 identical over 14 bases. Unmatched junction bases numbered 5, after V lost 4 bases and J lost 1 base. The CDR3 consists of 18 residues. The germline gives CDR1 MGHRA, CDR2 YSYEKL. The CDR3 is CASSRMGTSGRNTGELFF. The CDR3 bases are TGCGCCAGCAGCCGGATGGGGACTAGCGGGAGGAACACCGGGGAGCTGTTTTTT.

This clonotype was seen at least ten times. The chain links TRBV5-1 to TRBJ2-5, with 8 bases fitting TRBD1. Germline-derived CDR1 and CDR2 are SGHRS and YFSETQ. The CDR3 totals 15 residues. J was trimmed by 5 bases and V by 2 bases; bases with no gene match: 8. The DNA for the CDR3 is TGCGCCAGCAGCTTCCAGGGGGCGTTCGGGGAGACCCAGTACTTC. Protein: CASSFQGAFGETQYF.